These 26 T cell receptor beta chains were sequenced from one sample in a study of blood T cell repertoires in COVID-19. Sequencing was performed with immunoSEQ multiplex PCR; in TCRdb, only in-frame clones are kept and a portion is missing. The table includes around 480,000 clones, approximately 90% detected once. The sample consisted of PBMCs or T cells enriched from blood (not recorded which). These receptor sequences come from a woman aged 18-29 years who had recovered from COVID-19.

The chain employs TRBV13 and TRBJ1-2; weak D call: TRBD1 (5 bases). This CDR3 has 13 amino acids. Germline CDR1 PRHDT, CDR2 FYEKMQ (reference sequence). Between the trimmed V and J ends, which lost 4 bases and 7 bases, there was a span of 13 bases. CDR3 sequence reads: CASSSGTLGGYTF. The CDR3 DNA reads TGTGCCAGCAGCTCCGGGACTCTGGGTGGCTACACCTTC. The full variable domain, in which reference TRBV13 and TRBJ1-2 provide the parts outside the CDR3, is AAGVIQSPRHLIKEKRETATLKCYPIPRHDTVYWYQQGPGQDPQFLISFYEKMQSDKGSIPDRFSAQQFSDYHSELNMSSLELGDSALYFCASSSGTLGGYTFGSGTRLTVV.

The chain joins TRBV5-1 to TRBJ2-4, with TRBD2 as a possible D gene (5 bases). Germline-derived CDR1 and CDR2 are SGHRS and YFSETQ. CDR3 length equals 18 residues. V lost 0 bases and J 0 bases, leaving 16 bases between the germline ends. This chain's CDR3 is CASSLGLATGIAKNIQYF. The CDR3 nucleotides read TGCGCCAGCAGCTTGGGGCTAGCAACCGGAATAGCCAAAAACATTCAGTACTTC.

The rearrangement joins TRBV7-2 to TRBJ2-1, with 8 bases fitting TRBD2. The germline V gene has CDR1 SGHTA and CDR2 FQGNSA. Germline trimming cut 1 base from V and 7 bases from J; bases unmatched to any gene: 6. The CDR3 is 15 residues long. The DNA for the CDR3 is TGTGCCAGCAGCTTAGGGTCGGGCGGGGGGAATGAGCAGTTCTTC. This sequence encodes CASSLGSGGGNEQFF. Using reference TRBV7-2 and TRBJ2-1 for the parts outside the CDR3, the full variable domain is GAGVSQSPSNKVTEKGKDVELRCDPISGHTALYWYRQSLGQGLEFLIYFQGNSAPDKSGLPSDRFSAERTGGSVSTLTIQRTQQEDSAVYLCASSLGSGGGNEQFFGPGTRLTVL.

This clone was found a few times. J is TRBJ1-2 and V is TRBV7-9; 8 bases align to TRBD1. Germline CDR1 SEHNR, CDR2 FQNEAQ (reference sequence). CDR3 length: 14 residues. Losses at the gene ends were 4 bases for V and 6 bases for J; bases not matched to a gene: 7. The CDR3 is CASSSWTGNNGYTF. The CDR3 DNA sequence: TGTGCCAGCAGCTCATGGACAGGGAACAATGGCTACACCTTC.

The chain couples TRBV19 to TRBJ1-2; TRBD1 matches at 9 bases. V shed 6 bases, J shed 5 bases, and the junction held 7 bases outside the gene matches. This CDR3 contains 14 residues. Germline CDR1 and CDR2: LNHDA and SQIVND (reference sequence). CDR3 DNA sequence: TGTGCCAGTAGAGGAACCGGACAGGGGTATGGCTACACCTTC. This gives the protein CASRGTGQGYGYTF.

CDR3: CATSDPDPGLAGAGELFF. The CDR3 DNA follows: TGTGCCACCAGTGATCCCGATCCGGGACTAGCGGGGGCCGGGGAGCTGTTTTTT. The rearrangement joins TRBV24-1 to TRBJ2-2, with 14 nucleotides matching TRBD2. J was trimmed by 6 bases and V by 3 bases; bases with no gene match: 8. The germline V gene encodes CDR1 KGHDR and CDR2 SFDVKD. The CDR3 loop spans 18 amino acids.

V usage is TRBV30 and J usage is TRBJ2-4, with 7 bases that match TRBD1. Germline CDR1 is GTSNPN and CDR2 is SVGIG (reference sequence). V trimming: 2 bases; J trimming: 2 bases; junction bases outside the gene matches: 3. The CDR3 has 14 residues. The DNA for the CDR3 is TGTGCCTGGAGTCTGGACAGGTCCAAAAACATTCAGTACTTC. Translated: CAWSLDRSKNIQYF.

The gene calls are TRBV7-6 and TRBJ2-2; no firm D call. CDR1 is SGHVS and CDR2 is FNYEAQ in the germline V gene. This CDR3 region has 15 residues. Between the trimmed V and J ends, which lost 2 bases and 5 bases, there was a span of 12 bases. CDR3 amino acids: CASSLSRVGTGELFF. The CDR3 bases are TGTGCCAGCAGCTTATCACGGGTCGGGACCGGGGAGCTGTTTTTT. The full variable domain, with the rest looked up from reference TRBV7-6 and TRBJ2-2, is GAGVSQSPRYKVTKRGQDVALRCDPISGHVSLYWYRQALGQGPEFLTYFNYEAQQDKSGLPNDRFSAERPEGSISTLTIQRTEQRDSAMYRCASSLSRVGTGELFFGEGSRLTVL.

Turning to this clone: One junction end does not reproduce the germline sequence, and a read error may be involved. This chain uses TRBV5-1 with TRBJ1-3; 8 bases fit TRBD1. Germline loops: CDR1 SGHRS, CDR2 YFSETQ. The CDR3 loop spans 13 amino acids. CDR3 loop: CASSAGDRGPSNF. In nucleotides, the CDR3 is TGCGCCAGCAGCGCGGGAGACAGGGGTCCTTCTAATTTT.

This chain links TRBV5-4 with TRBJ2-5; 12 bases match TRBD2. The CDR3 runs to 18 residues. Germline V gene lookup returns CDR1 SGHNT and CDR2 YYREEE (reference sequence). V was clipped by 1 base and J by 0 bases; unmatched bases: 7. The DNA for the CDR3 is TGTGCCAGCAGCTTGTTTTATCGACTAGCGGGGGACCAAGAGACCCAGTACTTC. This sequence encodes CASSLFYRLAGDQETQYF.

The V call is TRBV7-2, the J call TRBJ2-1; 11 positions agree with TRBD2. This CDR3 comprises 16 residues. Germline CDR1 SGHTA, CDR2 FQGNSA. The J segment lost 10 bases and the V segment lost 5 bases, leaving 13 bases of the junction unmatched. The CDR3 here is CASSQRLAGTGGEQFF. CDR3 bases: TGTGCCAGCAGCCAGAGACTAGCGGGGACGGGGGGGGAGCAGTTCTTC. Complete variable domain (other parts from reference TRBV7-2 and TRBJ2-1): GAGVSQSPSNKVTEKGKDVELRCDPISGHTALYWYRQSLGQGLEFLIYFQGNSAPDKSGLPSDRFSAERTGGSVSTLTIQRTQQEDSAVYLCASSQRLAGTGGEQFFGPGTRLTVL.

The chain uses TRBV28 and TRBJ1-6, with D hard to call. Per germline, CDR1 MDHEN and CDR2 SYDVKM. The CDR3 extends over 13 amino acids. Trimming pared 3 bases from V and 9 bases from J, leaving 9 bases between. In DNA form, the CDR3 reads TGTGCCAGCAGTTTGTTTGAGAGTTCACCCCTCCACTTT. Its translation is CASSLFESSPLHF. The full variable domain, in which reference TRBV28 and TRBJ1-6 provide the parts outside the CDR3, is DVKVTQSSRYLVKRTGEKVFLECVQDMDHENMFWYRQDPGLGLRLIYFSYDVKMKEKGDIPEGYSVSREKKERFSLILESASTNQTSMYLCASSLFESSPLHFGNGTRLTVT.

The gene calls are TRBV7-2 and TRBJ1-2; 12 bases map to TRBD1. The CDR3 sequence is 16 residues long. Losses at the gene ends were 1 base for V and 4 bases for J; bases not matched to a gene: 4. Germline-derived CDR1 and CDR2 are SGHTA and FQGNSA. This chain's CDR3 is CASSLGGTGGIYGYTF. The CDR3 coding sequence is TGTGCCAGCAGCTTAGGAGGGACAGGGGGCATCTATGGCTACACCTTC.

This rearrangement joins TRBV5-1 to TRBJ2-5, with D tentatively TRBD1 (6 bases). Per germline, CDR1 SGHRS and CDR2 YFSETQ. V lost 3 bases and J lost 3, with 9 bases in between. The CDR3 sequence is 13 residues long. The CDR3 region is CASSSQGEETQYF. CDR3 DNA: TGCGCCAGCAGCTCACAGGGTGAAGAGACCCAGTACTTC.

The chain carries TRBV12-5 and TRBJ2-5, with D perhaps matching TRBD2 (6 bases). The V gene's germline CDR1 is LGHNT and CDR2 FRNRAP. This CDR3 is 13 amino acids long. The ends were cut back, 7 bases at V and 5 bases at J, with 14 bases in the middle. The CDR3 loop is CASALGGSETQYF. CDR3 bases: TGTGCTAGTGCTCTAGGAGGGTCTGAGACCCAGTACTTC. Full variable domain (remainder filled in from reference TRBV12-5 and TRBJ2-5): DARVTQTPRHKVTEMGQEVTMRCQPILGHNTVFWYRQTMMQGLELLAYFRNRAPLDDSGMPKDRFSAEMPDATLATLKIQPSEPRDSAVYFCASALGGSETQYFGPGTRLLVL.

This rearrangement joins TRBV12-5 to TRBJ1-4, with a possible D match to TRBD1 (6 bases). The CDR3 has 16 amino acids. Trimming took 2 bases from V and 5 from J, leaving 15 bases between them. Germline V gene sequence: CDR1 LGHNT, CDR2 FRNRAP. CDR3: CASGLTKGGGNEKLFF. CDR3 nucleotides: TGTGCTAGTGGTTTGACCAAAGGGGGTGGGAATGAAAAACTGTTTTTT. Full variable domain (missing parts from reference TRBV12-5 and TRBJ1-4): DARVTQTPRHKVTEMGQEVTMRCQPILGHNTVFWYRQTMMQGLELLAYFRNRAPLDDSGMPKDRFSAEMPDATLATLKIQPSEPRDSAVYFCASGLTKGGGNEKLFFGSGTQLSVL.

This chain joins TRBV6-5 and TRBJ2-7; 13 bases are shared with TRBD2. Germline values: CDR1 MNHEY, CDR2 SVGAGI. With V trimmed by 6 bases and J by 1 base, 3 bases remained unmatched. The CDR3 has 15 amino acids. The CDR3 DNA is TGTGCCAGCAGCTGGACTAGCGGGGGTTCCTACGAGCAGTACTTC. This translates into CASSWTSGGSYEQYF.

This chain uses TRBV6-5 with TRBJ1-1; no firm D call. This CDR3 has 10 amino acids. V was trimmed by 6 bases and J by 10 bases, leaving 9 bases between them. Per germline, CDR1 MNHEY and CDR2 SVGAGI. The CDR3 DNA follows: TGTGCCAGCAGCGCGGGAGGAGCTTTCTTT. Its protein product is CASSAGGAFF.

The rearrangement uses TRBV5-1 and TRBJ1-1; D possibly corresponds to TRBD1 (5 bases). Germline V CDR1 and CDR2: SGHRS, YFSETQ. The V gene lost 0 bases and the J gene lost 6 bases, with 12 bases spanning the gap. CDR3 length: 14 amino acids. This chain's CDR3 is CASSLAVQGAEAFF. Here the CDR3 DNA reads TGCGCCAGCAGCTTGGCCGTTCAAGGGGCTGAAGCTTTCTTT.

The chain has TRBV28 and TRBJ2-7; 8 bases map to TRBD1. CDR1 and CDR2 (germline): MDHEN, SYDVKM. The CDR3 is 14 residues long. V lost 8 bases to trimming and J lost 2 bases; unmatched junction nucleotides: 8. The CDR3 protein is CASCAPGQAYEQYF. CDR3 in DNA: TGTGCCAGCTGCGCGCCGGGACAGGCCTACGAGCAGTACTTC.

This chain links TRBV5-1 with TRBJ1-2; perhaps TRBD1 as D (6 bases). The CDR3 has 16 residues. Trimming pared 4 bases from V and 4 bases from J, leaving 20 bases between. Germline values: CDR1 SGHRS, CDR2 YFSETQ. The CDR3 loop reads CASSHKSQGPGYGYTF. The DNA for the CDR3 is TGCGCCAGCAGCCACAAAAGCCAGGGGCCTGGCTATGGCTACACCTTC.

The chain combines TRBV7-8 with TRBJ1-1; 8 positions match TRBD1. Germline CDR1 SGHVS, CDR2 FQNEAQ. V lost 0 bases and J lost 6; bases outside the gene matches: 3. CDR3 length equals 14 residues. The CDR3 DNA follows: TGTGCCAGCAGCTTAGCGAGGACAGGGTCTGAAGCTTTCTTT. Translation gives CASSLARTGSEAFF.

The chain couples TRBV29-1 to TRBJ1-4; D unclear. The V gene lost 7 bases and the J gene lost 5 bases, with 11 bases spanning the gap. Germline values: CDR1 SQVTM, CDR2 ANQGSEA. The CDR3 has 12 amino acids. The CDR3 loop reads CSGRNPNEKLFF. The DNA of the CDR3 is TGCAGCGGGAGAAACCCAAATGAAAAACTGTTTTTT.

J is TRBJ1-1 and V is TRBV5-1; 11 bases align to TRBD1. CDR1 and CDR2 from the germline V gene are SGHRS and YFSETQ. The V and J ends lost 0 bases and 8 bases, in that order; junction bases with no gene match: 12. The CDR3 has 17 amino acids. The CDR3 region is CASSLAKGQGADTEAFF. The CDR3 coding sequence is TGCGCCAGCAGCTTGGCCAAAGGACAGGGGGCAGATACGGAAGCTTTCTTT.

This sequence joins TRBV2 and TRBJ1-2, with D possibly being TRBD1 (5 bases). V lost 7 bases to trimming and J lost 8 bases, with 17 bases between them. The CDR3 runs 13 residues. Germline CDR1 is SNHLY and CDR2 is FYNNEI. The CDR3 nucleotides are TGTGCCAGCATGGGGCAGGCGTTCGGCGGCTACACCTTC. Translating it yields CASMGQAFGGYTF.

The chain couples TRBV2 to TRBJ2-7; D is undetermined. V lost 5 bases and J 7 bases, leaving 9 bases between the germline ends. The germline gives CDR1 SNHLY, CDR2 FYNNEI. The CDR3 totals 11 residues. CDR3 DNA: TGTGCCAGCAGTCCTATCCGGGAGCAGTACTTC. It specifies CASSPIREQYF.